This TCR beta chain came from a study of T-cell reconstitution after alpha-beta-depleted transplantation in children. This clonotype was seen ten or more times. Unique molecular identifiers featured in how the TCRbeta library was prepared. TCRdb passed the PCR reads through MiXCR, listing each CDR3 protein once. The sample shows about 270,000 distinct CDR3 sequences, around 9.6% of them seen only once. Germline assignment: CDR1 MNHNS and CDR2 SASEGT. Between the trimmed V and J ends, which lost 4 bases and 1 base, there was a span of 7 bases. CDR3 length equals 13 residues. Here the sequenced sample was PBMCs from the stem cell graft donor, taken from the stem cell graft. This chain joins TRBV6-1 and TRBJ1-1, with D hard to call. The clonotype originates from a human donor who donated a stem cell graft to a child with SCID. CDR3 bases: TGTGCCAGCAGTGTATCAGGGAACACTGAAGCTTTCTTT. It translates to CASSVSGNTEAFF.